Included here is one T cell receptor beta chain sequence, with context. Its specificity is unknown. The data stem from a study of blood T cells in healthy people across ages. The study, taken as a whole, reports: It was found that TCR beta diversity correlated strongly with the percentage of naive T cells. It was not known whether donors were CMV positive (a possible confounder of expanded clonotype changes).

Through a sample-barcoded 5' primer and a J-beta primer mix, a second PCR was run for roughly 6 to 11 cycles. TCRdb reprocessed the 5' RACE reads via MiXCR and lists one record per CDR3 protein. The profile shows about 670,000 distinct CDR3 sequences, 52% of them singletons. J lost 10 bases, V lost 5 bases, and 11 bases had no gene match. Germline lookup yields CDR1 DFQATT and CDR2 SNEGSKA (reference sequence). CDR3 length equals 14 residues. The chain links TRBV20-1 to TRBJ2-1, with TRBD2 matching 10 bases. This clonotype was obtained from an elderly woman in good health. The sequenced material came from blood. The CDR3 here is CSAATSGIPLEQFF. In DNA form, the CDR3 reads TGCAGTGCTGCTACTAGCGGGATTCCCCTCGAGCAGTTCTTC.